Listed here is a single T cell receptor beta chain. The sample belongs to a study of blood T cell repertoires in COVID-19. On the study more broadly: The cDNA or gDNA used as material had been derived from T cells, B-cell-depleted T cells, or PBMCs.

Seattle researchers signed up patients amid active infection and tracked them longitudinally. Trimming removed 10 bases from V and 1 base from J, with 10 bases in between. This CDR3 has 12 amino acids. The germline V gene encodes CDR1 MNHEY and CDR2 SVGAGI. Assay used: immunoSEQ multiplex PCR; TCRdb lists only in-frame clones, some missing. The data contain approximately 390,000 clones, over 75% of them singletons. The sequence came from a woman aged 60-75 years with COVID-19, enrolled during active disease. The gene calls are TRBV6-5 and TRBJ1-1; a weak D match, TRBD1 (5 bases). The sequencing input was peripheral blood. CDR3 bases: TGTGCCATCACAAGGGGGAACACTGAAGCTTTCTTT. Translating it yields CAITRGNTEAFF.